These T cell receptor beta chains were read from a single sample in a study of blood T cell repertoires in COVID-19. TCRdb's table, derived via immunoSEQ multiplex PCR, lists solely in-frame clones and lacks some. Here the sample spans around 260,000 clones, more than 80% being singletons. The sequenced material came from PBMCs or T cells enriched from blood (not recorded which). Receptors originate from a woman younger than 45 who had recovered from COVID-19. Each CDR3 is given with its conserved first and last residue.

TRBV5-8	CASSHRDREETQYF
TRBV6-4	CASSPRALAGMMYF
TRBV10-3	CAITRDGSSGNTIYF
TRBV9	CASSAQGVGAGGEQYF
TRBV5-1	CASSGADRGAYEQYF
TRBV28	CASRQHYSNQPQHF
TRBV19	CASSWGQGGNQPQHF
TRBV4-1	CASSQELAGNTGELFF
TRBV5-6	CASSLAQLTSNNEQFF
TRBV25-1	CASSEGLAGVGEQFF
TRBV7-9	CASSLAGGTFYEQYF
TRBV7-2	CASSSPLVETQYF
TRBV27	CASTVGGSYNEQFF
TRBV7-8	CASIPTSGIYNEQFF
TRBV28	CASSDWPGSYNEQFF
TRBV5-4	CASTRTGDGGYTF
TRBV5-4	CASSFVLAGGADTQYF
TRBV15	CATSREAGRGPYNEQFF
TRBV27	CASSFRSSFYNEQFF
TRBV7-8	CASSPLAGVSEQYF
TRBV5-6	CASSLGRGREKLFF
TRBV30	CAWNRGSYNEQFF